The rows below give T cell receptor beta chains drawn from one sample of a study of response to subunit inactivated influenza vaccine. In TCRdb, the RT-PCR reads were re-called with MiXCR into one record per CDR3 protein. There are about 150,000 distinct CDR3 sequences in the sample; about 11% occur only once, and roughly a third lies in the top ten. This sample comprised CD8+ T cells sorted from PBMCs, obtained around 2 years after vaccination. The receptor source for this set is a man aged 45 to 75 who received an inactivated influenza vaccine. The CDR3 runs from the conserved cysteine through the conserved F or W. D genes are given only for firm matches. For some rows the clone size is stated as once, few or many, or as a class when expanded; others skip it.

j_call d_call v_call clone_size cdr3_aa cdr3_nt
TRBJ2-7 TRBD2 TRBV7-8 . CASSFARLAGSYEQYF TGTGCCAGCAGCTTCGCCCGACTAGCGGGATCCTACGAGCAGTACTTC
TRBJ2-7 . TRBV24-1 many CATSDLGGGEYEQYF TGTGCCACCAGTGATTTAGGAGGAGGGGAATACGAGCAGTACTTC
TRBJ2-7 . TRBV2 . CASIEYEQYF TGTGCCAGCATCGAGTACGAGCAGTACTTC
TRBJ1-1 . TRBV19 few CASSIALGDDTEAFF TGTGCCAGTAGTATAGCCCTAGGGGATGACACTGAAGCTTTCTTT
TRBJ2-7 . TRBV27 . CASSLGSVTYEQYF TGTGCCAGCAGTTTAGGGTCGGTTACCTACGAGCAGTACTTC
TRBJ1-5 . TRBV10-3 . CAISESTGGQPQHF TGTGCCATCAGTGAGTCAACCGGCGGTCAGCCCCAGCATTTT
TRBJ2-7 TRBD1 TRBV7-9 few CASSYGRQGSGEQYF TGTGCCAGCAGCTACGGCCGACAGGGGTCTGGCGAGCAGTACTTC
TRBJ1-2 TRBD1 TRBV5-6 many CASSPDRGLYYGYTF TGTGCCAGCAGCCCCGACAGGGGGCTGTACTATGGCTACACCTTC
TRBJ2-1 TRBD2 TRBV4-2 . CASSQTSGLTYNKQFF TGTGCCAGCAGCCAGACTAGCGGGCTTACCTACAATAAGCAGTTCTTC
TRBJ2-2 TRBD1 TRBV29-1 few CSVELRGLGNTGELFF TGCAGCGTTGAACTCAGGGGGTTGGGGAACACCGGGGAGCTGTTTTTT
TRBJ1-5 TRBD1 TRBV7-9 many CASSDFSGGADQPQHF TGTGCCAGCAGCGACTTCTCAGGGGGCGCCGATCAGCCCCAGCATTTT
TRBJ2-6 TRBD1 TRBV4-3 . CASSPSLDRGFSSGANVLTF TGCGCCAGCAGCCCGTCGTTGGACAGGGGCTTTAGCTCTGGGGCCAACGTCCTGACTTTC
TRBJ2-5 . TRBV3-1 many CASSTSLGVETQYF TGTGCCAGCAGCACTAGCTTGGGTGTGGAGACCCAGTACTTC
TRBJ2-1 TRBD2 TRBV4-1 . CASSPSRLAGEQNEQFF TGCGCCAGCAGCCCCTCTAGGCTAGCGGGCGAACAGAATGAGCAGTTCTTC
TRBJ2-1 TRBD1 TRBV27 . CASSLYPLTGQGGRQFF TGTGCCAGCAGTTTATACCCGCTTACGGGACAGGGAGGGCGGCAGTTCTTC
TRBJ2-3 . TRBV20-1 . CSASETGYSTDTQYF TGCAGTGCTAGCGAGACAGGATATAGCACAGATACGCAGTATTTT
TRBJ2-2 . TRBV4-3 . CASSQVFIAGQATGELFF TGCGCCAGCAGCCAAGTCTTTATAGCGGGACAGGCCACCGGGGAGCTGTTTTTT
TRBJ2-1 TRBD2 TRBV7-7 . CASSPRLAGDNEQFF TGTGCCAGCAGTCCACGACTAGCGGGGGACAATGAGCAGTTCTTC
TRBJ2-7 TRBD1 TRBV27 . CASSLRQGSEQYF TGTGCCAGCAGTCTCCGACAGGGAAGCGAGCAGTACTTC
TRBJ2-1 TRBD2 TRBV11-2 many CASSPEAGDEQFF TGTGCCAGCAGCCCAGAAGCGGGGGATGAGCAGTTCTTC
TRBJ2-3 TRBD1 TRBV9 . CASSVEGAGDTQYF TGTGCCAGCAGCGTAGAGGGGGCGGGAGATACGCAGTATTTT
TRBJ1-6 . TRBV3-1 many CASSQTRSGSPLHF TGTGCCAGCAGCCAAACCAGGTCGGGTTCACCCCTCCACTTT
TRBJ2-1 . TRBV29-1 many CSVEDTGNLYNEQFF TGCAGCGTTGAAGATACAGGGAACCTCTACAATGAGCAGTTCTTC
TRBJ2-1 TRBD1 TRBV12-3/TRBV12-4 . CASTGQGAFSEQFF TGTGCCAGCACAGGACAGGGGGCGTTTTCTGAGCAGTTCTTC
TRBJ1-5 . TRBV4-1 few CASSQQPAGNQPQHF TGCGCCAGCAGCCAACAGCCGGCGGGAAATCAGCCCCAGCATTTT